The 25 T cell receptor beta chains presented below share a single source sample, sequenced in a study of blood T cell repertoires in COVID-19. Profiled with immunoSEQ multiplex PCR; TCRdb holds only in-frame clones, not every one. Counted here are around 130,000 clones, roughly 90% occurring once; the ten biggest clones make up roughly 2.2%. Specimen: peripheral blood. The receptors stem from a man between 65 and 85 years old with active COVID-19.

V and J are TRBV19 and TRBJ1-5; 9 bases fit TRBD1. The junction had 13 bases not matched to a gene; V was cut back by 4 bases and J by 0 bases. The V gene's germline CDR1 is LNHDA and CDR2 SQIVND (reference sequence). The CDR3 is made up of 19 amino acids. As DNA, the CDR3 is TGTGCCAGTAGTACTACCAGGACAGGGGCCCTTTATAGCAATCAGCCCCAGCATTTT. Translation: CASSTTRTGALYSNQPQHF.

The V gene is TRBV5-1, the J gene TRBJ1-1, with 7 bases identical to TRBD1. Trimming cost V 4 bases and J 6 bases; bases outside gene matches: 6. CDR3 size: 13 residues. Germline V gene sequence: CDR1 SGHRS, CDR2 YFSETQ. CDR3 in amino acids: CASSVRQGAEAFF. The CDR3 DNA is TGCGCCAGCAGCGTAAGACAGGGCGCTGAAGCTTTCTTT.

The rearrangement links TRBV7-2 to TRBJ1-1; 7 nucleotides align to TRBD1. In germline, CDR1 is SGHTA, CDR2 FQGNSA. The CDR3 consists of 16 residues. V lost 4 bases to trimming and J lost 1 base; unmatched junction nucleotides: 9. The CDR3 region is CASSSRQGRGNTEAFF. The DNA for the CDR3 is TGTGCCAGCAGCTCCCGACAGGGACGGGGGAACACTGAAGCTTTCTTT. The variable domain in full, completed from reference TRBV7-2 and TRBJ1-1, reads GAGVSQSPSNKVTEKGKDVELRCDPISGHTALYWYRQSLGQGLEFLIYFQGNSAPDKSGLPSDRFSAERTGGSVSTLTIQRTQQEDSAVYLCASSSRQGRGNTEAFFGQGTRLTVV.

The chain links TRBV19 to TRBJ2-3; perhaps TRBD1 as D (5 bases). Germline values: CDR1 LNHDA, CDR2 SQIVND (reference sequence). V dropped 5 bases and J dropped 6 bases, with 18 bases sitting between them. This CDR3 comprises 15 residues. CDR3 sequence: CASSWGQISGDTQYF. The CDR3 region has the DNA TGTGCCAGTAGTTGGGGCCAGATCAGTGGGGATACGCAGTATTTT.

The V gene is TRBV6-1, the J gene TRBJ1-1; tentative D call: TRBD1 (5 bases). Germline assignment: CDR1 MNHNS and CDR2 SASEGT. The CDR3 is 14 amino acids. Trimming cost V 2 bases and J 3 bases, with 10 bases left between them. DNA of the CDR3: TGTGCCAGCAGTGAACTGGGGGAGGACACTGAAGCTTTCTTT. It codes for CASSELGEDTEAFF.

The CDR3: CASSLSRDSLGYTF. CDR3 nucleotides: TGTGCCAGCAGTTTATCCCGGGACAGTTTAGGCTACACCTTC. The rearrangement joins TRBV28 to TRBJ1-2, with 7 bases matching TRBD1. The CDR3 extends over 14 amino acids. Germline V CDR1 and CDR2: MDHEN, SYDVKM. V shed 1 base and J 8 bases; nucleotides not matched to a gene: 7.

The chain joins TRBV24-1 to TRBJ2-3; tentatively, D is TRBD1 (5 bases). Germline lookup yields CDR1 KGHDR and CDR2 SFDVKD. The CDR3 has 15 amino acids. V shed 1 base and J shed 4 bases, with 11 bases lying between them. Here the CDR3 DNA reads TGTGCCACCAGTGATTTAGGAGACAGTCCAGATACGCAGTATTTT. This sequence encodes CATSDLGDSPDTQYF.

In its sample, this clone was seen once. The gene calls are TRBV3-1 (or the pseudogene TRBV3-2) and TRBJ1-5; D is uncertain. Per germline, CDR1 LGHDT and CDR2 YNNKEL (reference sequence). The CDR3 has 14 amino acids. With 1 base removed from V and 0 bases from J, the gap between germline ends came to 4 bases. CDR3 in amino acids: CASSQGPSNQPQHF. Written as DNA, the CDR3 is TGTGCCAGCAGCCAAGGGCCTAGCAATCAGCCCCAGCATTTT.

This clone has a single count. The gene calls are TRBV29-1 and TRBJ1-1; possibly TRBD1 for D (5 bases). The germline V gene encodes CDR1 SQVTM and CDR2 ANQGSEA. Trimming left V 6 bases short and J 1 base short, with 12 bases between. The length of the CDR3 is 13 residues. The CDR3 loop reads CSVLLGGNTEAFF. The CDR3 region has the DNA TGCAGCGTCCTCCTGGGGGGGAACACTGAAGCTTTCTTT.

This clone was observed once. V and J are TRBV24-1 and TRBJ2-2; a weak D match, TRBD1 (5 bases). Trimming cost V 6 bases and J 0 bases, with 13 bases left between them. CDR3 length: 16 residues. Germline V gene sequence: CDR1 KGHDR, CDR2 SFDVKD. The CDR3 sequence is CATSKWGTTNTGELFF. The DNA of the CDR3 is TGTGCCACCAGTAAGTGGGGCACAACGAACACCGGGGAGCTGTTTTTT.

The rearrangement links TRBV5-4 to TRBJ2-3, with 7 bases identical to TRBD1. With 3 bases clipped from V and 0 bases from J, the junction kept 10 bases outside the gene matches. The germline V gene has CDR1 SGHNT and CDR2 YYREEE (reference sequence). CDR3 size: 17 residues. The CDR3 nucleotides read TGTGCCAGCAGCTCCAGCACGAACAGGGGAAGCACAGATACGCAGTATTTT. It specifies CASSSSTNRGSTDTQYF.

The chain recombines TRBV7-9 with TRBJ2-7; 7 bases match TRBD2. The V gene end was trimmed by 0 bases and the J gene end by 4 bases; junction bases not matched to a gene: 3. Germline V gene sequence: CDR1 SEHNR, CDR2 FQNEAQ (reference sequence). The CDR3 has 14 residues. CDR3 amino acids: CASSLAGTKYEQYF. The CDR3 DNA reads as TGTGCCAGCAGCTTAGCTGGGACTAAGTACGAGCAGTACTTC.

The chain has TRBV29-1 and TRBJ1-4; D unresolved. Germline CDR1 SQVTM, CDR2 ANQGSEA. This CDR3 has 13 residues. Trimming cost V 0 bases and J 8 bases, with 10 bases left between them. The CDR3 region is CSVEDITREKLFF. CDR3 DNA sequence: TGCAGCGTTGAAGATATCACCCGGGAAAAACTGTTTTTT.

The chain combines TRBV5-6 with TRBJ1-4, with D tentatively TRBD1 (6 bases). From germline, CDR1 is SGHDT and CDR2 YYEEEE. The ends were cut back, 1 base at V and 8 bases at J, with 12 bases in the middle. This CDR3 comprises 14 residues. CDR3 DNA: TGTGCCAGCAGCTTGCCAGGGGCGGGCGAAAAACTGTTTTTT. Translating gives CASSLPGAGEKLFF.

The chain has TRBV28 and TRBJ1-2; D gene unclear. The CDR3 spans 14 residues. With 5 bases removed from V and 4 bases from J, the gap between germline ends came to 14 bases. Germline V gives CDR1 MDHEN, CDR2 SYDVKM. CDR3 sequence reads: CASSNLGEFYGYTF. In DNA, the CDR3 is TGTGCCAGCAGTAACCTAGGAGAGTTCTATGGCTACACCTTC.

This chain links TRBV5-1 with TRBJ2-1; 9 bases line up with TRBD1. CDR1 SGHRS and CDR2 YFSETQ come from the germline V gene. V shed 3 bases and J 6 bases; nucleotides not matched to a gene: 4. The CDR3 covers 14 residues. The CDR3 DNA reads as TGCGCCAGCAGCTCGGGACAGGGATTCAATGAGCAGTTCTTC. Translating gives CASSSGQGFNEQFF. The whole variable domain, filled in from reference TRBV5-1 and TRBJ2-1, reads KAGVTQTPRYLIKTRGQQVTLSCSPISGHRSVSWYQQTPGQGLQFLFEYFSETQRNKGNFPGRFSGRQFSNSRSEMNVSTLELGDSALYLCASSSGQGFNEQFFGPGTRLTVL.

V is TRBV6-5 and J is TRBJ2-7; 14 nucleotides align to TRBD2. The CDR3 runs to 15 residues. Germline V lookup: CDR1 MNHEY, CDR2 SVGAGI. J lost 2 bases, V lost 5 bases, and 2 bases had no gene match. The CDR3 nucleotides are TGTGCCAGCAGTCCGGGACTAGCGGGAGCCTACGAGCAGTACTTC. Protein: CASSPGLAGAYEQYF.

The chain joins TRBV12-3 or TRBV12-4 to TRBJ1-2, with 10 bases that match TRBD1. Trimming took 5 bases from V and 5 from J; bases not matched to a gene: 2. There are 13 residues in the CDR3. CDR3 protein: CASSAGQGYGYTF. CDR3 coding DNA: TGTGCCAGCAGTGCGGGACAGGGGTATGGCTACACCTTC.

The chain is built from TRBV27 and TRBJ1-5; TRBD1 aligns across 7 bases. This CDR3 comprises 15 residues. Germline CDR1 reads MNHEY; CDR2 reads SMNVEV (reference sequence). The junction had 5 bases not matched to a gene; V was cut back by 0 bases and J by 6 bases. The CDR3 protein is CASSLSQGGGQPQHF. The CDR3 DNA reads TGTGCCAGCAGTTTATCGCAGGGGGGAGGTCAGCCCCAGCATTTT.

V usage is TRBV5-5 and J usage is TRBJ2-7, with 9 nucleotides matching TRBD1. After removal of 4 bases from V and 3 bases from J, the junction contained 14 bases not matched to a gene. The CDR3 contains 17 residues. The germline gives CDR1 SGHKS, CDR2 YYEKEE (reference sequence). The CDR3 protein is CASSPGQGTGMGYEQYF. The CDR3 DNA follows: TGTGCCAGCAGCCCGGGACAGGGAACGGGAATGGGCTACGAGCAGTACTTC. The variable domain in full, with the rest retrieved from reference TRBV5-5 and TRBJ2-7, is DAGVTQSPTHLIKTRGQQVTLRCSPISGHKSVSWYQQVLGQGPQFIFQYYEKEERGRGNFPDRFSARQFPNYSSELNVNALLLGDSALYLCASSPGQGTGMGYEQYFGPGTRLTVT.

Details on this clone: The sample holds other DNA sequences that translate to the same CDR3. V gene TRBV28 combines with J gene TRBJ2-7, with 10 bases aligning to TRBD1. Trimming cost V 7 bases and J 2 bases; bases outside gene matches: 8. This CDR3 spans 15 amino acids. Germline CDR1 and CDR2: MDHEN and SYDVKM. The CDR3 spells CASKTPGTGAYEQYF. The CDR3 DNA follows: TGTGCCAGCAAAACTCCCGGGACAGGGGCCTACGAGCAGTACTTC.

The chain carries TRBV3-1 (or the pseudogene TRBV3-2) and TRBJ2-7; D might be TRBD2 (6 bases). CDR1 and CDR2 (germline): LGHDT, YNNKEL (reference sequence). This CDR3 region has 15 residues. Deletions cut 4 bases from V and 4 bases from J, with 17 bases between. CDR3 nucleotides: TGTGCCAGCAGCCCCCCCGGGACTCTAACGTACGAGCAGTACTTC. The encoded protein is CASSPPGTLTYEQYF.

The J gene is TRBJ1-6, the V gene TRBV11-2, with 8 bases matching TRBD1. The V gene's germline CDR1 is SGHAT and CDR2 FQNNGV. With 6 bases clipped from V and 13 bases from J, the junction kept 5 bases outside the gene matches. This CDR3 is 12 amino acids long. CDR3 bases: TGTGCCAGCAGTTGGACAGGGCCGCCCCTCCACTTT. Protein sequence: CASSWTGPPLHF.

This chain joins TRBV28 and TRBJ2-5, with D hard to call. The CDR3 runs to 13 residues. Trimming took off 2 bases at V and 7 bases at J, with 11 bases between the two ends. CDR1 is MDHEN, CDR2 SYDVKM, per germline. The CDR3 DNA follows: TGTGCCAGCAGTTTACCCACCCCCGGGACCCAGTACTTC. Encoded protein: CASSLPTPGTQYF.

The genes are TRBV28 and TRBJ2-2, with 10 bases aligning to TRBD1. V was clipped by 9 bases and J by 4 bases; unmatched bases: 5. Germline CDR1 reads MDHEN; CDR2 reads SYDVKM. This CDR3 comprises 14 residues. CDR3 DNA: TGTGCCAGTGGTGGGACAGGGGCCACCGGGGAGCTGTTTTTT. Its protein product is CASGGTGATGELFF.